Shown below are 30 T cell receptor beta chains from a single sample sequenced in a study of radiotherapy plus CTLA-4 blockade in lung cancer. The data were produced by immunoSEQ multiplex PCR, yet TCRdb's version contains in-frame clones alone and is incomplete. Of roughly 71,000 clones listed, approximately 78% are singletons. The source was peripheral blood, collected from a patient treated with radiotherapy plus ipilimumab. These receptor sequences come from a human donor with non-small cell lung cancer who had a complete response to radiotherapy plus ipilimumab.

The chain has TRBV19 and TRBJ1-5; D gene unclear. Trimming cost V 1 base and J 2 bases, with 12 bases left between them. The CDR3 totals 16 residues. The V gene's germline CDR1 is LNHDA and CDR2 SQIVND (reference sequence). The CDR3: CASSIVRAQRNQPQHF. CDR3 sequence (DNA): TGTGCCAGTAGTATAGTTAGGGCCCAGCGCAATCAGCCCCAGCATTTT.

The chain recombines TRBV4-1 with TRBJ2-1, with D possibly matching TRBD1 (7 bases). The CDR3 covers 16 residues. V was clipped by 3 bases and J by 8 bases, with 20 bases between them. Looked up from germline, CDR1 is MGHRA and CDR2 is YSYEKL. The CDR3 reads CASSQAGGQGVYEQFF. The CDR3 DNA follows: TGCGCCAGCAGCCAGGCAGGGGGGCAGGGAGTTTATGAGCAGTTCTTC.

This clone was seen just once. The V call is TRBV4-1, the J call TRBJ2-3; TRBD2 agrees at 14 bases. The length of the CDR3 is 17 residues. Germline V gives CDR1 MGHRA, CDR2 YSYEKL. The junction had 5 bases not matched to a gene; V was cut back by 1 base and J by 5 bases. The CDR3 sequence: CASSQGGTSGSVDTQYF. DNA for the CDR3: TGCGCCAGCAGCCAAGGCGGGACTAGCGGGAGCGTAGATACGCAGTATTTT.

This clone is a singleton in its sample. V is TRBV2 and J is TRBJ1-4; 7 nucleotides agree with TRBD1. V lost 3 bases, J lost 8 bases, and 6 bases stayed unmatched. The CDR3 spans 14 residues. Per the germline V gene, CDR1 is SNHLY and CDR2 is FYNNEI. CDR3 coding DNA: TGTGCCAGCAGTGAGGACAGGATCGCAGAAAAACTGTTTTTT. It translates to CASSEDRIAEKLFF.

Only one count was recorded for this clone. The V and J genes are TRBV25-1 and TRBJ2-1; D is ambiguous. Trimming pared 3 bases from V and 2 bases from J, leaving 2 bases between. This CDR3 is built from 12 residues. The germline V gene encodes CDR1 MGHDK and CDR2 SYGVNS. CDR3 DNA: TGTGCCAGCAGTGAGGCCTACAATGAGCAGTTCTTC. Its translation: CASSEAYNEQFF.

The chain recombines TRBV6-6 with TRBJ1-1; 7 bases are shared with TRBD1. The CDR3 length is 14 residues. V shed 6 bases, J shed 6 bases, and the junction held 10 bases outside the gene matches. The germline CDR1 and CDR2 sequences are MNHNY and SVGAGI (reference sequence). The CDR3, as DNA: TGTGCCAGCAGCAAGACAGGGCAAGGCTCTGAAGCTTTCTTT. Translation: CASSKTGQGSEAFF.

This chain connects TRBV2 to TRBJ2-2; the D gene is possibly TRBD1 (6 bases). CDR1 is SNHLY and CDR2 is FYNNEI in the germline V gene. V was trimmed by 7 bases and J by 3 bases, leaving 9 bases between them. The CDR3 sequence is 13 residues long. This CDR3 reads CASKGEYTGELFF. The CDR3 coding sequence is TGTGCCAGCAAGGGGGAGTACACCGGGGAGCTGTTTTTT.

V gene TRBV10-3 combines with J gene TRBJ1-3; possibly TRBD1 for D (5 bases). The CDR3 loop spans 14 amino acids. The germline V gene encodes CDR1 ENHRY and CDR2 SYGVKD. V was clipped by 7 bases and J by 0 bases, with 10 bases between them. The CDR3 nucleotides are TGTGCCATCATGACAGCTGCCTCTGGAAACACCATATATTTT. This gives the protein CAIMTAASGNTIYF.

The J gene is TRBJ2-7, the V gene TRBV20-1, with unresolved D. The germline gives CDR1 DFQATT, CDR2 SNEGSKA (reference sequence). CDR3 size: 11 residues. The V end lost 0 bases, the J end lost 5 bases, and 5 bases lay between the germline ends. In DNA, the CDR3 is TGCAGTGCTAGAGATGGTGACGAGCAGTACTTC. The encoded protein is CSARDGDEQYF.

V gene TRBV18 combines with J gene TRBJ2-3; 9 nucleotides align to TRBD1. Germline CDR1 reads KGHSH; CDR2 reads LQKENI. CDR3 size: 18 residues. V gave up 3 bases and J gave up 5 bases; unmatched junction bases: 15. The CDR3 is CASSPPERGTGFGDTQYF. CDR3 sequence (DNA): TGTGCCAGCTCACCCCCCGAACGCGGGACAGGGTTCGGAGATACGCAGTATTTT. Filled out from reference TRBV18 and TRBJ2-3, the complete variable domain reads NAGVMQNPRHLVRRRGQEARLRCSPMKGHSHVYWYRQLPEEGLKFMVYLQKENIIDESGMPKERFSAEFPKEGPSILRIQQVVRGDSAAYFCASSPPERGTGFGDTQYFGPGTRLTVL.

Notes on this clone: The junction and the germline gene differ at one end; a read error may be behind it. This chain joins TRBV29-1 and TRBJ2-1; no firm D call. From germline, CDR1 is SQVTM and CDR2 ANQGSEA. The CDR3 sequence is 13 residues long. CDR3 DNA: TGCAGCTTTGACACCTACTCCTACAATGAGCAGTTCTTC. It encodes CSFDTYSYNEQFF.

CDR3 loop: CASSSGETQYF. The CDR3, as DNA: TGTGCCAGCAGCTCAGGGGAGACCCAGTACTTC. V is TRBV7-2 and J is TRBJ2-5; possible D gene TRBD1, 5 bases. Germline CDR1 is SGHTA and CDR2 is FQGNSA. Trimming removed 4 bases at V and 5 bases at J, with 5 bases between. The CDR3 loop spans 11 amino acids.

The CDR3 region is CASRGRGKETEAFF. DNA for the CDR3: TGCGCCAGCAGGGGCAGGGGAAAGGAAACTGAAGCTTTCTTT. The V call is TRBV5-1, the J call TRBJ1-1; a weak D match, TRBD1 (6 bases). CDR3 size: 14 residues. The germline V gene encodes CDR1 SGHRS and CDR2 YFSETQ. The V and J ends lost 5 bases and 5 bases respectively, with 16 bases between them.

The gene calls are TRBV19 and TRBJ2-7; either TRBD1 or TRBD2 may supply D (5 bases each). This CDR3 contains 13 residues. Germline CDR1 LNHDA, CDR2 SQIVND (reference sequence). Written as DNA, the CDR3 is TGTGCCAGTAGCGTACGGGGCTCCGACGAGCAGTACGTC. This sequence encodes CASSVRGSDEQYV.

The chain employs TRBV27 and TRBJ2-5; the match to TRBD1 covers 8 bases. Trimming at V came to 4 bases and at J to 2 bases, leaving 9 bases not matched to a gene. CDR1 is MNHEY and CDR2 is SMNVEV in the germline V gene (reference sequence). The CDR3 runs to 16 residues. The CDR3, as DNA: TGTGCCAGCAGTTACGGGACAGGAGCACGACAAGAGACCCAGTACTTC. Protein: CASSYGTGARQETQYF.

The chain couples TRBV6-7 to TRBJ2-1, with 13 bases that match TRBD2. Being an ORF, TRBV6-7 has a function that is uncertain. The length of the CDR3 is 16 residues. J lost 0 bases, V lost 6 bases, and 2 bases had no gene match. CDR3 residues: CASRRTSGSSYNEQFF. CDR3 DNA: TGTGCCAGCAGGAGGACTAGCGGGAGCTCCTACAATGAGCAGTTCTTC.

This chain links TRBV7-2 with TRBJ1-3, with D hard to call. The CDR3 extends over 14 amino acids. Germline V gene sequence: CDR1 SGHTA, CDR2 FQGNSA. V shed 4 bases and J shed 0 bases, with 7 bases lying between them. CDR3 amino acids: CASSWSGSGNTIYF. The DNA of the CDR3 is TGTGCCAGCAGCTGGTCAGGCTCTGGAAACACCATATATTTT.

This chain connects TRBV25-1 to TRBJ1-2, with 8 bases identical to TRBD1. Germline V gene data show CDR1 as MGHDK and CDR2 as SYGVNS. The CDR3 is 13 residues long. V lost 6 bases, J lost 6 bases, and 6 bases stayed unmatched. CDR3 region: CASRRTGSDGYTF. Written as DNA, the CDR3 is TGTGCCAGCAGAAGGACAGGGTCGGATGGCTACACCTTC.

This clone was observed a handful of times. J is TRBJ2-5 and V is TRBV18; no clear D. This CDR3 comprises 14 residues. Between the trimmed V and J ends, which lost 1 base and 4 bases, there was a span of 10 bases. Germline loops: CDR1 KGHSH, CDR2 LQKENI. The CDR3 nucleotides read TGTGCCAGCTCACCACGGGCCCTCCCAGAGACCCAGTACTTC. Its protein is CASSPRALPETQYF.

The chain carries TRBV10-3 and TRBJ1-1; tentatively, D is TRBD1 (5 bases). V was pared by 2 bases and J by 1 base, with 11 bases between. Germline V gene data show CDR1 as ENHRY and CDR2 as SYGVKD. This CDR3 is built from 15 residues. CDR3 in amino acids: CAISEQGMKNTEAFF. The CDR3 DNA sequence: TGTGCCATCAGTGAGCAGGGTATGAAGAACACTGAAGCTTTCTTT.

The chain combines TRBV7-9 with TRBJ1-2; D unresolved. The CDR3 extends over 16 amino acids. Germline V lookup: CDR1 SEHNR, CDR2 FQNEAQ (reference sequence). Trimming left V 1 base short and J 0 bases short, with 12 bases between. The CDR3 nucleotides read TGTGCCAGCAGCTTAGAGGGCGCGCAGGCTAACTATGGCTACACCTTC. This sequence encodes CASSLEGAQANYGYTF.

About this clone itself: Within the sample, other DNA sequences also encode this same CDR3. The J gene is TRBJ1-5, the V gene TRBV7-9; D uncertain. The germline V gene has CDR1 SEHNR and CDR2 FQNEAQ (reference sequence). V lost 3 bases and J 1 base, leaving 7 bases between the germline ends. CDR3 size: 14 residues. CDR3 loop: CASSFDGSNQPQHF. CDR3 DNA: TGTGCCAGCAGCTTTGATGGGAGCAATCAGCCCCAGCATTTT.

V gene TRBV30 combines with J gene TRBJ1-2, with unresolved D. Per germline, CDR1 GTSNPN and CDR2 SVGIG (reference sequence). CDR3 length: 12 amino acids. V was cut by 3 bases and J by 2 bases, with 7 bases left in between. This CDR3 reads CAWRSGNYGYTF. CDR3 sequence (DNA): TGTGCCTGGAGATCGGGGAACTATGGCTACACCTTC.

Concerning this clone itself: This sample includes further DNA sequences coding for the same CDR3. This rearrangement joins TRBV7-2 to TRBJ2-7; 8 bases align to TRBD2. The ends lost 1 base at V and 3 bases at J; junction bases unmatched: 5. Germline CDR1 reads SGHTA; CDR2 reads FQGNSA. There are 15 residues in the CDR3. The CDR3 loop is CASSLGSSGSYEQYV. CDR3 in DNA: TGTGCCAGCAGCTTAGGATCAAGCGGGAGCTACGAGCAGTACGTC.

This sequence joins TRBV6-6 and TRBJ1-5, with TRBD1 identical over 8 bases. V lost 4 bases to trimming and J lost 6 bases; unmatched junction nucleotides: 5. The germline V gene has CDR1 MNHNY and CDR2 SVGAGI (reference sequence). The CDR3 extends over 14 amino acids. The CDR3 DNA is TGTGCCAGCAGTTTTGGACAGGGAGGTCAGCCCCAGCATTTT. Amino acid sequence: CASSFGQGGQPQHF.

The chain carries TRBV18 and TRBJ2-7; D is perhaps TRBD2 (7 bases). The CDR3 extends over 15 amino acids. The germline V and J ends were trimmed by 5 bases and 0 bases, with 14 bases remaining between them. Germline V CDR1 and CDR2: KGHSH, LQKENI. The CDR3, as DNA: TGTGCCAGCTCAGGGGGGCGGGGGAGCTCCTACGAGCAGTACTTC. Translating it yields CASSGGRGSSYEQYF.

J is TRBJ1-2 and V is TRBV6-4; D is ambiguous. The length of the CDR3 is 12 residues. Trimming took 8 bases from V and 3 from J, leaving 10 bases between them. In germline, CDR1 is MRHNA, CDR2 SNTAGT. This CDR3 is CASPEDYYGYTF. DNA of the CDR3: TGTGCCAGCCCGGAGGATTACTATGGCTACACCTTC.

V usage is TRBV27 and J usage is TRBJ1-3; D remains unclear. V was clipped by 4 bases and J by 2 bases, with 12 bases between them. This CDR3 has 15 residues. Germline-derived CDR1 and CDR2 are MNHEY and SMNVEV (reference sequence). The CDR3 bases are TGTGCCAGCAGTTCCGTATTAGAGCCTGGAAACACCATATATTTT. It specifies CASSSVLEPGNTIYF.

This sequence joins TRBV14 and TRBJ2-5; D is possibly TRBD1 (6 bases). The germline V gene has CDR1 SGHDN and CDR2 FVKESK. This CDR3 contains 15 residues. V was clipped by 1 base and J by 4 bases, with 13 bases between them. The CDR3 region is CASSQARVQGETQYF. The CDR3, as DNA: TGTGCCAGCAGCCAAGCACGGGTACAGGGAGAGACCCAGTACTTC.

This clone appeared a single time. The genes are TRBV12-5 and TRBJ1-5; 9 nucleotides agree with TRBD1. With 5 bases clipped from V and 2 bases from J, the junction kept 10 bases outside the gene matches. This CDR3 contains 17 residues. Germline V lookup: CDR1 LGHNT, CDR2 FRNRAP. Written as DNA, the CDR3 is TGTGCTAGTGGTCCACCCTCCACAGGGGGCGGCAATCAGCCCCAGCATTTT. Its protein product is CASGPPSTGGGNQPQHF.